This entry concerns a single T cell receptor (beta chain). Its antigen remains undetermined. No base quality information exists; no much larger clone differs at one position. These data belong to a study of blood T cell repertoires in COVID-19 (TCRdb year 2020). Context from the whole study: Collaborator samples came from the United States, Italy and Spain and covered acute and convalescent phases of COVID-19. The repertoires were released in a freely available public database intended as a resource for research on the immune response to SARS-CoV-2. The prospective study material was composed of cDNA or gDNA derived from T cells, B-cell-depleted T cells, or PBMCs. Samples were obtained from the ongoing ImmuneRACE study (first 160 participants) and from over a thousand subjects provided by 6 global collaborators. A de-identified subject ID, COVID-19 status, age in years and sex were almost always included in the sample metadata. Where HLA class I and class II types were available, the types were taken from metadata supplied by the sample provider, not from assay-based typing. Deeply sampled blood TCRbeta repertoires from subjects exposed to, actively infected with, or recovered from COVID-19 were included in the dataset. The study at large found these results: Clinical and demographic metadata were provided uncurated, with the amount varying by source and participant.

In the prospective study, participants were about 18 to 95 years old, resided in about two dozen geographic areas of the United States, and were enrolled through a virtual design. In the prospective study, participants were assigned to cohorts based on the clinical history participants reported in a screening survey and a study questionnaire. Recovered participants in ImmuneRACE Cohort 3 were defined as having two consecutive negative NP/OP PCR tests, clearance from a healthcare professional, or resolution of symptoms. Each participant in the prospective study had whole blood, serum and a nasopharyngeal or oropharyngeal swab collected by mobile phlebotomists. Additional blood draws and questionnaires over an approximately two-month period could optionally be provided by prospective study participants. Before DNA extraction, prospective study blood samples were shipped either frozen or at room temperature.

The CDR3 holds 14 amino acids from the cysteine to the phenylalanine. The only DNA kept is the CDR3, 42 bases in frame from the first base. CDR1 and CDR2 were assigned from the germline V gene (reference sequence) as LGHDT and YNNKEL. The V end loses 1 base and the J end loses 4 bases, and a stretch of 8 bases separates them. The immunoSEQ Assay, a bias-controlled multiplex PCR, was used to amplify TCRbeta CDR3 regions from genomic DNA. Per the authors' processing: Within the assay, amplification of reference gene primers was used to estimate how many nucleated cells each sample contained. To quantify the absolute abundance of each unique TCRbeta CDR3 rearrangement, sequence reads were collapsed and filtered. For each sample, productive Simpson clonality was calculated as the square root of Simpson's diversity index across productive rearrangements. This immuneACCESS table, as held by TCRdb, lists in-frame sequences with V and J called but not all clones. Of the missing ones, under half trace to an unresolved V gene in checked studies; the others have no known cause. V and J calls and clone size are copied from that table; D and trimming were computed from the DNA. For this sample there are more than 450,000 clones; around 90% appear just once. Under 0.75% of the sample is taken by the ten largest.

Here the chain combines TRBV3-1 (or the pseudogene TRBV3-2) and TRBJ2-1; no D gene is confidently identified. The TCR sequence derives from a woman between 18 and 29 years old who had recovered from COVID-19. The sample taken for sequencing was PBMCs or T cells enriched from blood (not recorded which). CDR3 protein: CASSQGRGYNEQFF. The bases are TGTGCCAGCAGCCAAGGTAGAGGTTACAATGAGCAGTTCTTC.